This T cell receptor (beta chain) was profiled in a study of blood T cell repertoires in COVID-19. As originally analysed: Reference gene primer amplification gave estimated nucleated cell counts. Repertoires were generated with immunoSEQ multiplex PCR, while TCRdb's copy carries only in-frame clones and drops some. V, J and clone size are taken as reported in that table, and D and trimming were inferred from the DNA itself. The sample carries over 200,000 clones, under 90% recorded once. The CDR3 has 16 amino acids. V was pared by 3 bases and J by 5 bases, with 12 bases of the junction left unmatched. Germline V gene lookup returns CDR1 LGHDT and CDR2 YNNKEL (reference sequence).

The rearrangement joins TRBV3-1 (or the pseudogene TRBV3-2) to TRBJ1-1; 7 nucleotides agree with TRBD1. Sequenced input: PBMCs or T cells enriched from blood (not recorded which). The TCR was taken from a man between 18 and 29 years old who had recovered from COVID-19. The CDR3 loop is CASSHLGGKGATEAFF. The DNA for the CDR3 is TGTGCCAGCAGCCATTTAGGGGGCAAGGGGGCTACTGAAGCTTTCTTT.